This is a list of T cell receptor beta chains from one sample in a study of regulatory T cells in long-lasting Graves disease. TCRdb ran MiXCR on the multiplex PCR reads and lists one entry per CDR3 protein. This table holds a few hundred thousand distinct CDR3 sequences, about 12% found once. These same data were also listed under a study on T cells in Graves' hyperthyroidism and ophthalmopathy.

This material consisted of peripheral blood mononuclear cells (PBMCs), taken at new diagnosis, from a patient treated with antithyroid drugs. The receptor set was obtained from a woman aged 18-29 years with Graves disease. The conserved cysteine and the conserved F or W are not part of the CDR3 here. Each record gives: V gene, J gene, CDR3 protein.

>TRBV5-1|TRBJ2-1
ASSPSRRNNEQF
>TRBV7-3|TRBJ2-7
ASSPPRDGSSYEQY
>TRBV19|TRBJ2-5
ASSTLFLGTEGETQY
>TRBV6-1|TRBJ2-2
ASQKPRRTSGVGELF
>TRBV7-8|TRBJ2-7
ASSLWGIISSYEQY
>TRBV11-3|TRBJ2-5
ASSSGQGLETQY
>TRBV7-8|TRBJ2-1
ASSLGVPLYNEQF
>TRBV7-7|TRBJ2-5
ASSLALGGRETQY
>TRBV18|TRBJ1-1
ASSPMGLGNTEAF
>TRBV5-1|TRBJ1-4
ASSPQGGETNEKLF
>TRBV3-1|TRBJ2-1
ASSQVKREGQDEQF
>TRBV30|TRBJ1-5
AWSALTGTGGFFGNQPQH
>TRBV11-2|TRBJ2-5
ASSLAMETQY
>TRBV19|TRBJ2-1
ASSSGATRSYNEQF